What follows describes a single TCR beta chain. This clonotype was found many times. Its antigen is unknown. The input lacks base qualities; no much larger clone sits a single base away. This sample was taken from a study of T cells in Graves' hyperthyroidism and ophthalmopathy (dated by TCRdb to the late 2010s). Describing the broader study: Peripheral blood was sampled at the time of initial diagnosis, prior to any treatment. Thyroid tissue and blood T-cell repertoires from about 6 Graves' hyperthyroidism patients were also compared in the study. The paper reports TCR Vbeta CDR3 sequencing of approximately 140 peripheral blood samples: 40 to 45 ophthalmopathy, over 70 hyperthyroidism and around 17 progressor patients. For training and testing, the 100 or so patients in the discovery cohort were randomly divided in a 7:3 ratio. A discovery cohort of about 95 patients, 43 with Graves' ophthalmopathy and about 58 with stable Graves' hyperthyroidism, was used to find distinguishing TCR V-J signatures. An independent validation cohort of around 19 hyperthyroidism patients and about 15 patients who later progressed to ophthalmopathy tested prospective prediction of ophthalmopathy. After sampling, hyperthyroidism patients received methimazole starting at 30 mg daily, and ophthalmopathy patients received high-dose intravenous methylprednisolone. Beyond this particular receptor, the publication reports: No statistical method was used to set the sample size in advance, and investigators knew the group allocation. In validation, the model predicted progression to ophthalmopathy with around 71% sensitivity and around 72% specificity, a median of around six months before onset. A 13 V-J signature model separated ophthalmopathy from stable hyperthyroidism, with approximately 87% sensitivity and 81.08% specificity in cross-validation and 80%/75% in testing. Most expanded thyroid clonotypes (frequency above 0.001) were also found in blood, which suggests that blood repertoires may mirror thyroid immune responses.

Amplification of TCR beta CDR3 regions was carried out from RNA transcripts. The first round of RT-PCR for the TCR CDR3 was performed with the HTBI primer set and the Qiagen OneStep RT-PCR kit. Libraries were constructed in a second round of multiplex PCR, after which size selection and purification were performed. The libraries were sequenced on an Illumina HiSeq2000 using paired-end 100 bp reads. As for the authors' bioinformatics: SOAPnuke was used to process the raw data, removing reads that contained adapters or uncalled bases, had a mean Phred below 15, or lacked an exact match to the constant primer or identifier. COPE v1.2.5 was used to merge high-quality paired reads, and clonotypes were defined as unique nucleotide sequences. MiTCR v1.1 was used to align the clonotypes against IMGT TRBV, TRBD and TRBJ reference segments. Analysis was restricted to V-J combinations with a frequency above 0.0001, which covered about 99% of repertoires. A TCS score was defined as the ratio of F50 (clonal expansion) to E x V (chaos), with BLOSUM62-based TCRdist applied between CDR3 peptides within each V-J. Welch's t-statistics and random forest reduced around 520 V-J features to 10 to 15, which were used in a naive Bayes classifier (R e1071). TCRdb reworked the public reads: Q25 trimming with fastp, MiXCR clone assembly, productive beta chains retained. Rows are unified per CDR3 protein, each entry keeping the most common DNA and genes. TCRdb, not the authors, supplied the V and J calls. The sample table contains roughly 300,000 distinct CDR3 sequences; only one count was recorded for over 11% of them. Jointly, the top ten make up around 24% of the sample.

Stable Graves' hyperthyroidism was defined as the absence of progression to ophthalmopathy over 18 months of follow-up. Hyperthyroidism patients were newly diagnosed, with disease duration under 2 months, and aged 18 to 65 years. Patients with uncontrolled infections, other autoimmune diseases, pregnancy or lactation were excluded. Diagnoses were established on the basis of clinical symptoms, serum thyroxine and TRAb, thyroid ultrasound, and orbital computed tomography. PBMCs were isolated from about 10 ml of fresh peripheral blood by Ficoll-Paque density gradient centrifugation. Total RNA was extracted using Trizol reagent, and RNA quality was assessed on an Agilent 2100 Bioanalyzer. The germline V end is reduced by 6 bases and the J end by 2 bases; junction bases left unmatched: 3. There are 13 amino acids in the CDR3, from cysteine to phenylalanine inclusive. Kept here is only the CDR3 DNA, which spans 39 bases and is read in frame from base 1. CDR1 MNHNS and CDR2 SASEGT were looked up in the germline V gene.

The sequence links TRBV6-1 to TRBJ1-2, with TRBD1 matching 7 junction bases. The sequenced material came from blood. The sequence was obtained from a woman aged 25 to 39 with Graves' hyperthyroidism. The CDR3 is CASRGGWNYGYTF. The nucleotide sequence is TGTGCCAGCAGAGGGGGCTGGAACTATGGCTACACCTTC.